This T cell receptor beta chain was captured by sequencing in a study of siplizumab effects on memory and regulatory T cells. Study observations and caveats: The Treg-derived share of mappable alloreactive CD4+ clones averaged roughly 70% with siplizumab and under 30% in controls.

Worth noting for this clone: Its specificity is not known.

Produced via immunoSEQ multiplex PCR; TCRdb's table is partial and in-frame only. The data hold about 120,000 clones, with approximately 94% observed a single time. This sequence originates from a human donor in good health. The sequenced sample was non-Treg CD4+ T cells sorted from blood.

As DNA, the CDR3 is TGCGCCAGCAGCTTCCAACAGGGAGATACGCAGTATTTT. Translating it yields CASSFQQGDTQYF. The chain couples TRBV5-1 to TRBJ2-3; perhaps TRBD1 as D (6 bases). This CDR3 is built from 13 residues. The germline V gene has CDR1 SGHRS and CDR2 YFSETQ. The germline V and J ends were trimmed by 2 bases and 5 bases, with 9 bases remaining between them.